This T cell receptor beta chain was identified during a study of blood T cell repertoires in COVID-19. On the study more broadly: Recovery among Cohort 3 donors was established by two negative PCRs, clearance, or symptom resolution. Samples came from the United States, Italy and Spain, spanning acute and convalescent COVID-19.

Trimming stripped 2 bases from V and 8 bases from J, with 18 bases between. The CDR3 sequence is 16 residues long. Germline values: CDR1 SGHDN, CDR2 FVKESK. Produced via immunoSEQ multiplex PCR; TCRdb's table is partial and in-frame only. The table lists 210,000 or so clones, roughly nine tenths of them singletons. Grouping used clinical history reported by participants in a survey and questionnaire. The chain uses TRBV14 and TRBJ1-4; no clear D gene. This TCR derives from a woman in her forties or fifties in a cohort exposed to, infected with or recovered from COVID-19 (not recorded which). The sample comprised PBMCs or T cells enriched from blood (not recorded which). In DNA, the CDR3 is TGTGCCAGCAGCCAACGTCTCCCGACCCGAGGGGAAAAACTGTTTTTT. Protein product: CASSQRLPTRGEKLFF. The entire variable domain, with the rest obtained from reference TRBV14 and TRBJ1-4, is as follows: EAGVTQFPSHSVIEKGQTVTLRCDPISGHDNLYWYRRVMGKEIKFLLHFVKESKQDESGMPNNRFLAERTGGTYSTLKVQPAELEDSGVYFCASSQRLPTRGEKLFFGSGTQLSVL.